This record concerns one T cell receptor (beta chain) sequence. The entry originates in a study of cytomegalovirus exposure and HLA in healthy donors. This CDR3 comprises 15 residues. The V end was cut by 5 bases, the J end by 5 bases, with 16 bases between. Germline CDR1 is LNHDA and CDR2 is SQIVND (reference sequence). PCR used 60 Vbeta primers and 13 Jbeta primers. Clones were read by immunoSEQ multiplex PCR, and TCRdb kept only the in-frame ones, dropping some. The data hold about 130,000 clones, with approximately 84% observed a single time. Sequencing was performed on PBMCs. The clonotype was recovered from a boy younger than 10 in good health and CMV-seronegative. The genes are TRBV19 and TRBJ2-1; possible D gene TRBD2, 6 bases. The CDR3 sequence is CASSLAGLQNNEQFF. The CDR3 nucleotides read TGTGCCAGTAGTCTTGCAGGACTACAGAACAATGAGCAGTTCTTC.